The present T cell receptor beta chain was sequenced within a study of blood T cells in healthy people across ages. Regarding the study as a whole: The fall in TCR beta diversity per million T cells was roughly linear with age. Researchers report that TCR beta diversity correlated strongly with naive T cell percentage.

The CDR3 is 14 residues long. CDR1 is SNHLY and CDR2 is FYNNEI in the germline V gene. Trimming cost V 6 bases and J 3 bases, with 14 bases left between them. As concerns this clonotype: Its antigen is currently unknown.

Together with a sample-barcoded 5' primer, a J-beta primer mix was included in a second PCR lasting about 7 to 11 cycles. Every cDNA molecule carried a tag from a template-switch adaptor bearing 12 random nucleotides. TCRdb recomputed calls from the 5' RACE reads with MiXCR, one row per CDR3 protein. This sample has under 850,000 distinct CDR3 sequences, with around 34% found just once. Sequenced: blood. This receptor was identified in a man aged 18 to 35 in good health. This chain connects TRBV2 to TRBJ1-1; D possibly corresponds to TRBD1 (5 bases). The CDR3 bases are TGTGCCAGCAGGAGGGACGTGGGGGACACTGAAGCTTTCTTT. Its translation: CASRRDVGDTEAFF.